Here is one T cell receptor beta chain with its context. Its antigen is still unknown. Per-base quality was not reported, and no clone a single base away is much larger than it. The TCR beta CDR3 regions were amplified from RNA transcripts. The TCR CDR3 was subjected to a first round of RT-PCR using the HTBI primer set and the Qiagen OneStep RT-PCR kit. A second multiplex PCR round built the libraries, followed by size selection and purification. Paired-end sequencing of the libraries was performed with 100 bp reads on an Illumina HiSeq2000. In the source study's methods: SOAPnuke was used to process the raw data, throwing out any read that contained adapters or uncalled bases, had a mean Phred below 15, or lacked an exact constant-primer or identifier match. COPE v1.2.5 was used to merge high-quality paired reads, and clonotypes were defined as unique nucleotide sequences. Clonotypes were aligned to IMGT TRBV, TRBD and TRBJ reference segments using MiTCR v1.1. The analysis included only V-J combinations with a frequency above 0.0001, which together covered approximately 99% of the repertoires. A TCS score was defined as the ratio between F50 (clonal expansion) and ExV (chaos), using BLOSUM62-based TCRdist between CDR3 peptides within each V-J. Welch's t-statistics and random forest reduced 450 to 600 V-J features to 10 to 15, which were used in a naive Bayes classifier (R e1071). TCRdb reran the public reads through fastp at Q25 and MiXCR, keeping productive beta chains. Every CDR3 protein is listed once, alongside the most common genes and DNA of its rows. TCRdb's processing, not the authors', yielded these V and J calls. The sample yields hundreds of thousands of distinct CDR3 sequences; approximately 15% were counted once. The ten largest clones add up to just under 25% of the sample.

Stable Graves' hyperthyroidism was defined as no progression to ophthalmopathy during 18 months of follow-up. Hyperthyroidism patients were aged 18 to 65 years and newly diagnosed, with disease duration of less than 2 months. Exclusion was applied to patients with uncontrolled infections, other autoimmune diseases, pregnancy or lactation. Diagnoses relied on clinical symptoms, serum thyroxine and TRAb, thyroid ultrasound and orbital computed tomography. PBMCs were separated from 10 ml of fresh peripheral blood using Ficoll-Paque density gradient centrifugation. Trizol reagent was used to extract total RNA, and RNA quality was then checked on an Agilent 2100 Bioanalyzer. This specimen belongs to a study of T cells in Graves' hyperthyroidism and ophthalmopathy (dated by TCRdb to between 2017 and 2020). In the study overall: Peripheral blood was sampled at the time of initial diagnosis, prior to any treatment. To identify TCR V-J signatures that set the groups apart, the researchers used a discovery cohort of 100 patients, made up of 40 to 45 with Graves' ophthalmopathy and some 55 with stable Graves' hyperthyroidism. Whether ophthalmopathy could be predicted prospectively was tested in an independent validation cohort made up of fewer than 20 hyperthyroidism patients plus 17 patients who later progressed to ophthalmopathy. The 95 to 100 discovery patients were randomly divided into training and test sets at a 7:3 ratio. In addition, the study compared T-cell repertoires in thyroid tissue and in blood from about 6 Graves' hyperthyroidism patients. Following sampling, methimazole starting at 30 mg daily was given to hyperthyroidism patients, and high-dose intravenous methylprednisolone was given to ophthalmopathy patients. The paper describes TCR Vbeta CDR3 sequencing of about 140 peripheral blood samples, made up of roughly 40 ophthalmopathy patients, 70 to 75 hyperthyroidism patients and 17 progressor patients.

Counted from cysteine to phenylalanine, this CDR3 has 13 amino acids. Only the CDR3 DNA stays, 39 bases, in frame from base 1. V lost 1 base and J lost 8 bases; the stretch between them is 8 bases long. CDR1 is given as SGHDN and CDR2 as FVKESK, both from the germline V gene. What the authors observed across the whole study: A 13 V-J signature model separated ophthalmopathy from stable hyperthyroidism, with approximately 87% sensitivity and 81.08% specificity in cross-validation and 80%/75% in testing. Sample size was not statistically predetermined, and investigators were not blinded to group allocation. Most expanded thyroid clonotypes (frequency above 0.001) were also detected in blood, a finding suggesting that blood repertoires may reflect thyroid immune responses. During validation, the model predicted progression to ophthalmopathy a median of around 6 months ahead of onset, with around 65% sensitivity and 72% to 85% specificity.

The clonotype comes from a woman aged 30 to 39 with Graves' hyperthyroidism. Material: blood. The V gene is TRBV14 and the J gene is TRBJ2-2, with TRBD2 tentatively as D gene (5 bases match). Here is the DNA: TGTGCCAGCAGCCAAGCCGGGGAAGGGGAGCTGTTTTTT. Its translation is CASSQAGEGELFF.